The present T cell receptor beta chain was sequenced within a study of regulatory T cells in long-lasting Graves disease. General study points: Examination was confined to peripheral blood, excluding thyroid tissue.

This clonotype was recorded a few times. What it binds is unknown. As for time point: newly diagnosed GD, antithyroid drugs for less than 3 months. Isolated PBMC RNA provided the starting material for the TCR library. CDR3 regions were amplified by Arm-PCR using iRepertoire HTBI primers to build TCR beta libraries. TCRdb reprocessed the multiplex PCR reads with MiXCR, giving one entry per CDR3 protein. The sample shows over 400,000 distinct CDR3 sequences, about 15% of them seen only once. The germline V gene encodes CDR1 SGHDT and CDR2 YYEEEE. V lost 0 bases and J lost 3; bases outside the gene matches: 11. The CDR3 loop spans 17 amino acids. These data also formed part of another study, on T cells in Graves' hyperthyroidism and ophthalmopathy. According to that study: The HTBI primer set was used in a first-round RT-PCR of the TCR CDR3.

Sample: peripheral blood mononuclear cells (PBMCs), taken at new diagnosis, from a patient treated with antithyroid drugs. This TCR was sampled from a woman in her 50s with Graves disease. This chain uses TRBV5-6 with TRBJ2-7, with 8 nucleotides matching TRBD2. DNA for the CDR3: TGTGCCAGCAGCTTGGGAAATCGTCTAGCGGGTCTCTACGAGCAGTACTTC. Residues: CASSLGNRLAGLYEQYF.